These 19 T cell receptor beta chains were all obtained from the same sample, sequenced in a study of blood T cell repertoires in COVID-19. Data came from immunoSEQ multiplex PCR; TCRdb stores just in-frame clones and leaves some out. The repertoire holds about 210,000 clones, with around four fifths as singletons. The sequenced sample was peripheral blood. Source of these receptors: a middle-aged woman with active or convalescent COVID-19.

Concerning this clone itself: Its ends do not fully match the called genes, so a read error is possible. The chain couples TRBV7-9 to TRBJ2-7; 7 nucleotides match TRBD2. The CDR3 extends over 16 amino acids. Germline V lookup: CDR1 SEHNR, CDR2 FQNEAQ (reference sequence). CDR3 bases: TGTGCCAGCACCTTACCCCCCCGAGCGGGAAGCAACGAGCAGTACTTC. It translates to CASTLPPRAGSNEQYF.

The V and J genes are TRBV24-1 and TRBJ2-7; 10 bases fit TRBD2. V lost 3 bases, J lost 0 bases, and 1 base stayed unmatched. Germline V gives CDR1 KGHDR, CDR2 SFDVKD. This CDR3 region has 15 residues. CDR3 residues: CATSDRTSGSYEQYF. The CDR3 region has the DNA TGTGCCACCAGTGATCGGACTAGCGGCTCCTACGAGCAGTACTTC.

The gene calls are TRBV7-9 and TRBJ2-1; 9 bases match TRBD1. Germline CDR1 SEHNR, CDR2 FQNEAQ (reference sequence). V lost 5 bases to trimming and J lost 5 bases; unmatched junction nucleotides: 7. This CDR3 spans 15 amino acids. CDR3 in amino acids: CASSQGQGRDNEQFF. The CDR3 nucleotides are TGTGCCAGCAGCCAGGGACAGGGTCGGGACAATGAGCAGTTCTTC.

The chain is built from TRBV11-2 and TRBJ1-1, with D unclear. Germline V gene data show CDR1 as SGHAT and CDR2 as FQNNGV. The CDR3 runs 14 residues. V was pared by 5 bases and J by 3 bases, with 13 bases between. CDR3 sequence: CASSPGVGYTEAFF. CDR3 DNA sequence: TGTGCCAGCAGCCCCGGGGTGGGGTACACTGAAGCTTTCTTT.

This chain links TRBV9 with TRBJ1-1; TRBD1 aligns across 7 bases. This CDR3 has 15 residues. J lost 4 bases, V lost 0 bases, and 6 bases had no gene match. CDR1 and CDR2 (germline): SGDLS, YYNGEE. CDR3 bases: TGTGCCAGCAGCGTAGGTATTTCAGGGGGCACTGAAGCTTTCTTT. Amino acids: CASSVGISGGTEAFF.

V is TRBV19 and J is TRBJ2-3, with D possibly being TRBD1 (6 bases). Trimming stripped 8 bases from V and 4 bases from J, with 16 bases between. CDR3 length equals 14 residues. Germline CDR1 and CDR2: LNHDA and SQIVND (reference sequence). The CDR3 nucleotides are TGTGCCAGTCACAGGGACCGTAGTTCAGATACGCAGTATTTT. Its translation is CASHRDRSSDTQYF.

This chain links TRBV5-6 with TRBJ2-2; 11 bases are shared with TRBD2. The CDR3 contains 16 residues. V was pared by 4 bases and J by 5 bases, with 7 bases of the junction left unmatched. Germline CDR1 and CDR2: SGHDT and YYEEEE. The CDR3 is CASSTLAGGRTGELFF. The DNA for the CDR3 is TGTGCCAGCAGCACTTTAGCGGGGGGGCGAACCGGGGAGCTGTTTTTT.

This clone has just a few counts. The V gene is TRBV29-1, the J gene TRBJ1-2; no definite D call. Germline CDR1 and CDR2: SQVTM and ANQGSEA. The CDR3 spans 14 residues. The V and J ends lost 4 bases and 5 bases respectively, with 17 bases between them. The CDR3 sequence is CSVVRLSGDYGYTF. The CDR3 bases are TGCAGCGTTGTCAGGTTAAGCGGCGATTATGGCTACACCTTC.

The genes are TRBV10-3 and TRBJ1-6; D perhaps matches TRBD1 (6 bases). Germline V lookup: CDR1 ENHRY, CDR2 SYGVKD. Between the trimmed V and J ends, which lost 3 bases and 6 bases, there was a span of 12 bases. CDR3 length: 15 amino acids. The CDR3 protein is CAISDLGASNSPLHF. For the CDR3, the DNA is TGTGCCATCAGTGATCTGGGGGCCTCTAATTCACCCCTCCACTTT.

The chain carries TRBV29-1 and TRBJ2-7; TRBD1 might be the D (5 bases). Trimming left V 7 bases short and J 1 base short, with 8 bases between. The CDR3 has 11 residues. Germline V CDR1 and CDR2: SQVTM, ANQGSEA. The CDR3 DNA follows: TGCAGCGCCGACAGTTCCTACGAGCAGTACTTC. Encoded protein: CSADSSYEQYF.

The chain is built from TRBV6-6 and TRBJ1-5, with 8 bases that match TRBD1. Germline CDR1 reads MNHNY; CDR2 reads SVGAGI (reference sequence). This CDR3 has 15 amino acids. After removal of 5 bases from V and 7 bases from J, the junction contained 10 bases not matched to a gene. CDR3 coding DNA: TGTGCCAGCAGTGACGGGGGACAGGTATTCCAGCCCCAGCATTTT. Protein: CASSDGGQVFQPQHF.

CDR3 DNA sequence: TGTGCCAGCAACCGGGACAGGGATCAGCCCCAGCATTTT. This translates into CASNRDRDQPQHF. This chain joins TRBV12-3 or TRBV12-4 and TRBJ1-5; 9 bases align to TRBD1. There are 13 residues in the CDR3. Trimming took 7 bases from V and 5 from J; bases not matched to a gene: 3.

This sequence joins TRBV4-1 and TRBJ2-2; TRBD1 might be the D (5 bases). Germline V gene lookup returns CDR1 MGHRA and CDR2 YSYEKL. The V end was cut by 5 bases, the J end by 6 bases, with 16 bases between. The CDR3 has 15 residues. The CDR3 DNA sequence: TGCGCCAGCAGCTTTTTACAGGCTACGGCCGGGGAGCTGTTTTTT. Translation: CASSFLQATAGELFF.

This chain links TRBV5-1 with TRBJ2-2; D uncertain. CDR1 is SGHRS and CDR2 is YFSETQ in the germline V gene. The CDR3 has 16 amino acids. V dropped 1 base and J dropped 0 bases, with 10 bases sitting between them. As DNA, the CDR3 is TGCGCCAGCAGCTTGAGTTCTGGAGCGAACACCGGGGAGCTGTTTTTT. It translates to CASSLSSGANTGELFF.

V and J are TRBV27 and TRBJ1-5; 8 bases line up with TRBD1. This CDR3 has 14 residues. With V trimmed by 5 bases and J by 4 bases, 4 bases remained unmatched. Germline CDR1 MNHEY, CDR2 SMNVEV (reference sequence). The CDR3 nucleotides read TGTGCCAGCAGTGGGCAGGGGGCTAATCAGCCCCAGCATTTT. Its protein product is CASSGQGANQPQHF.

The genes are TRBV7-9 and TRBJ1-1; D is ambiguous. The V end was cut by 5 bases, the J end by 4 bases, with 8 bases between. This CDR3 is built from 12 residues. CDR1 and CDR2 (germline): SEHNR, FQNEAQ (reference sequence). CDR3 in amino acids: CASSLSFTEAFF. The CDR3 DNA follows: TGTGCCAGCAGCCTAAGTTTCACTGAAGCTTTCTTT.

The rearrangement joins TRBV6-5 to TRBJ2-3; 8 positions agree with TRBD2. The CDR3 extends over 14 amino acids. After removal of 7 bases from V and 4 bases from J, the junction contained 7 bases not matched to a gene. Germline assignment: CDR1 MNHEY and CDR2 SVGAGI. The CDR3 sequence is CASNRAGESDTQYF. The CDR3 DNA is TGTGCCAGCAACAGAGCGGGAGAGTCAGATACGCAGTATTTT.

The chain employs TRBV5-1 and TRBJ2-1, with TRBD2 identical over 8 bases. The CDR3 has 14 amino acids. CDR1 and CDR2 from the germline V gene are SGHRS and YFSETQ. After removal of 5 bases from V and 6 bases from J, the junction contained 7 bases not matched to a gene. CDR3 region: CASSAERERNEQFF. DNA of the CDR3: TGCGCCAGCAGTGCGGAGCGGGAGCGCAATGAGCAGTTCTTC.

This clone appeared a single time. This rearrangement joins TRBV4-3 to TRBJ1-1, with 7 bases identical to TRBD1. This CDR3 has 13 residues. The V segment lost 2 bases and the J segment 6 bases; nucleotides outside the gene matches: 3. Germline V lookup: CDR1 LGHNA, CDR2 YSLEER. CDR3 nucleotides: TGCGCCAGCAGCCAAATTACAGGGGCTGAAGCTTTCTTT. Its protein is CASSQITGAEAFF.